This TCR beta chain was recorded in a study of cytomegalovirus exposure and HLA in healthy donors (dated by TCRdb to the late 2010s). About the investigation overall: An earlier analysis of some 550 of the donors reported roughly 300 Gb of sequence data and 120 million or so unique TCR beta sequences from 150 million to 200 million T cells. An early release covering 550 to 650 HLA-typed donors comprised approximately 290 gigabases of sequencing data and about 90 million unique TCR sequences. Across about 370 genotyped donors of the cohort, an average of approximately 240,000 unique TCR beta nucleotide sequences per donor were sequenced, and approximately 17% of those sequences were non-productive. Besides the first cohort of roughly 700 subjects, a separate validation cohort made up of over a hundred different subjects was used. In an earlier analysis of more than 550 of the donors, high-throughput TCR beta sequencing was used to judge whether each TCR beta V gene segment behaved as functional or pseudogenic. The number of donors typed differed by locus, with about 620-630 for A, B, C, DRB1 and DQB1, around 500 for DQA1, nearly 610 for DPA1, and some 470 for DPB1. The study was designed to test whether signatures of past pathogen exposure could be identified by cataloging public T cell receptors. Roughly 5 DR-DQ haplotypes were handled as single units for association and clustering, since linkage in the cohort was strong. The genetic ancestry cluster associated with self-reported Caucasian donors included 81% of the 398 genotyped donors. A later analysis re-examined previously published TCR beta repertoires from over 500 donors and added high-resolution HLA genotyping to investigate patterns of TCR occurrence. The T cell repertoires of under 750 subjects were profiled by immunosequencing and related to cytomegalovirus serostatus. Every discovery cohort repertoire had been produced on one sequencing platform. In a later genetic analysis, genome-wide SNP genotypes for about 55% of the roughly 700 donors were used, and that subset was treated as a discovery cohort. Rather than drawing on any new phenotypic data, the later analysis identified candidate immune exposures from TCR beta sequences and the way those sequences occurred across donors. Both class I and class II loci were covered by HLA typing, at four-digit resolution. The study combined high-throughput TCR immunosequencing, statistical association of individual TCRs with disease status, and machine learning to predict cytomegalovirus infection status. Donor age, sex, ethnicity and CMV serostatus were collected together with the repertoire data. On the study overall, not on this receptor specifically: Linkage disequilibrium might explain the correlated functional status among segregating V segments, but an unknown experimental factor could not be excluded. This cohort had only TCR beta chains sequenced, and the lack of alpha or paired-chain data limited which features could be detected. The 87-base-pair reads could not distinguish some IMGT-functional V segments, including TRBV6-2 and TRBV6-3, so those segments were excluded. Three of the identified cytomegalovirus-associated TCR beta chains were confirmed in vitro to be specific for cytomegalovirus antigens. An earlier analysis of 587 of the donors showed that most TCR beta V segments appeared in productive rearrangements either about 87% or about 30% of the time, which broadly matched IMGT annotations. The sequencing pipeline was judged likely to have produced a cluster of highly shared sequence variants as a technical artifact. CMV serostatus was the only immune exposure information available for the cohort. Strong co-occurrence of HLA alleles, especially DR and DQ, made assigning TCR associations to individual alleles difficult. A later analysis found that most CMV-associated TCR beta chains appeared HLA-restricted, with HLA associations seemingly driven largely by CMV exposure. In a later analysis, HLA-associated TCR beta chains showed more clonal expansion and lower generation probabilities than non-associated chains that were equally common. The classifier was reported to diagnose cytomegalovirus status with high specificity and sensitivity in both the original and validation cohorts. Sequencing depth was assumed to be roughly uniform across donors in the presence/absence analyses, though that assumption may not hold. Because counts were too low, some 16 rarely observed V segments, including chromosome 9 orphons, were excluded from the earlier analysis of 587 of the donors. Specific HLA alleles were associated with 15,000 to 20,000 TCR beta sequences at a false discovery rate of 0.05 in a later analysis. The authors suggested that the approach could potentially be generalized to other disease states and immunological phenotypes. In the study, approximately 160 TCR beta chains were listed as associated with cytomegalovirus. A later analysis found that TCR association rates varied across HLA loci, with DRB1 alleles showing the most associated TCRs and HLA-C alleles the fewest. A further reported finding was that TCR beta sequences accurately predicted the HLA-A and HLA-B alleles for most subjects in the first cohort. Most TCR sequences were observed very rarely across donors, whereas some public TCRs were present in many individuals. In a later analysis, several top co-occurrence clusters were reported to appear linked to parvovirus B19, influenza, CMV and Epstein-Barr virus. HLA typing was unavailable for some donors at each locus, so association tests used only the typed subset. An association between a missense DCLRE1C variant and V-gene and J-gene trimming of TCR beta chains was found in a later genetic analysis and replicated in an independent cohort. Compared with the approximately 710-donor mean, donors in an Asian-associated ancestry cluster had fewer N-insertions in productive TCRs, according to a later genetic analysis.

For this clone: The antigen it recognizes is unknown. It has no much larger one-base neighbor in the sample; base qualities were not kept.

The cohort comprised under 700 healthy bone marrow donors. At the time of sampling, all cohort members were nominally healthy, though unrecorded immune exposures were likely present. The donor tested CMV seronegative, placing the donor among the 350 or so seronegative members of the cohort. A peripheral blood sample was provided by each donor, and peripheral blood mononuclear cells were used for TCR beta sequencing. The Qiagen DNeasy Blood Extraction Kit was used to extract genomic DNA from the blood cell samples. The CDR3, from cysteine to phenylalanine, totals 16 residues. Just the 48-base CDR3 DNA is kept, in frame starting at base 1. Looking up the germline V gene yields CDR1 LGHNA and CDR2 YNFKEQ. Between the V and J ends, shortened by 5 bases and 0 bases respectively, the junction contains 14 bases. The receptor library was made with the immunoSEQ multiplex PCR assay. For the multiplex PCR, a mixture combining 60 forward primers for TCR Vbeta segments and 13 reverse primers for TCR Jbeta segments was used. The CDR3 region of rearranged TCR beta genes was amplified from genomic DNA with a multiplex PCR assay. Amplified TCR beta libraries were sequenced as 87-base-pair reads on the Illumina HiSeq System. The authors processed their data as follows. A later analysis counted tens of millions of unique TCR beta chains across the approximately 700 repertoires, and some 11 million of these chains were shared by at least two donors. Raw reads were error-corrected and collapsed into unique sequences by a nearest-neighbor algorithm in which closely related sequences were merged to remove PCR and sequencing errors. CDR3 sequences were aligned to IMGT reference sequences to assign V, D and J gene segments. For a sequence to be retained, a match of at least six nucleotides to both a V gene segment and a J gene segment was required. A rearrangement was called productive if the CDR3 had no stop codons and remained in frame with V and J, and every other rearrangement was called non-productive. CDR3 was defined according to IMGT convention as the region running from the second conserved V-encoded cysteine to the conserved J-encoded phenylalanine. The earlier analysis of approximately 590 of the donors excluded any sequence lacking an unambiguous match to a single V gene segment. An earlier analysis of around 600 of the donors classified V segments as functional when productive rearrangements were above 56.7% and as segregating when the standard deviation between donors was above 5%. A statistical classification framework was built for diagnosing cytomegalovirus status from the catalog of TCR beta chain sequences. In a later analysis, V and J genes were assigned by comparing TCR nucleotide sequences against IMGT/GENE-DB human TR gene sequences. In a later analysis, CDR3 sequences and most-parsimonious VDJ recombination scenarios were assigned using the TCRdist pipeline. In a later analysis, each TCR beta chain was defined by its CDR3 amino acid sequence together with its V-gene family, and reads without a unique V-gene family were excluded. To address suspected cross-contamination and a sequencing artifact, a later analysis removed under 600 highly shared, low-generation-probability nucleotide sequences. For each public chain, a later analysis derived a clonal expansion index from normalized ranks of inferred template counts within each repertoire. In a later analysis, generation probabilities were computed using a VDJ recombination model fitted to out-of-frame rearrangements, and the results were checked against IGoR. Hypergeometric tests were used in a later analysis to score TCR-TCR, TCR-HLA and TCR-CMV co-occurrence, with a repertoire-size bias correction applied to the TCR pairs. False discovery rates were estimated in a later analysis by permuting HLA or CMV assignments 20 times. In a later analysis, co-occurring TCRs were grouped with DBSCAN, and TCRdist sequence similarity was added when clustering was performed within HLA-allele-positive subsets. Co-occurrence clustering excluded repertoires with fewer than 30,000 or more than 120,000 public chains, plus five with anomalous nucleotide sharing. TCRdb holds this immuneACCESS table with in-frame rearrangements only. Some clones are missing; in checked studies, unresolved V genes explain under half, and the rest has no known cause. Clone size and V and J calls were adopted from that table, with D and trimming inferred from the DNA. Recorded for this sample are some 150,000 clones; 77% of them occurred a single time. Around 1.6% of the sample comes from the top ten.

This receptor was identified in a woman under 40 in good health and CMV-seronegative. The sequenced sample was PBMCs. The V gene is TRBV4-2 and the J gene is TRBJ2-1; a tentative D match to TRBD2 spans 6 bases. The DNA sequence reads TGTGCCAGCAGCACCCGGGCCGGGGGCTCCTACAATGAGCAGTTCTTC. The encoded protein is CASSTRAGGSYNEQFF.